The clone carrying this TCR beta chain was detected once. What it recognizes is unknown. The junction departs from germline at one end; a sequencing error may be responsible. This sample was taken from a study of read filtering for tumor transcriptome and immune sequencing. Study-wide background: The cohort had about 16 men and approximately 13 women aged about 45 to 80, mean roughly 66 years. General study points: Dropping single-read clonotypes raised IR-seq and RNA-seq shared-clonotype correlation. RNA-seq captured clonotypes less deeply and reliably than IR-seq. This fraction held mixed bone marrow immune cells after CD138-negative sorting.

This CDR3 contains 17 residues. This library used around 0.4 ug RNA and molecular barcoded adaptors spanning alpha/delta and beta/gamma chains. TCRdb redid the calling of the reads with MiXCR, one entry per CDR3 protein. The sample gives about 90,000 distinct CDR3 sequences, roughly an eighth of which show up once; around 14% is in the top ten. The TCR comes from a donor aged 40 or over with multiple myeloma. The chain employs TRBV12-3 or TRBV12-4 and TRBJ1-2, with TRBD1 matching 7 bases. The specimen was a population of CD138-negative cells sorted from bone marrow. The CDR3 here is CASSFPRQGGSNCGYTF. For the CDR3, the DNA is TGTGCCAGCAGTTTCCCCCGGCAGGGGGGTTCCAACTGTGGCTACACCTTC.